Shown below are 9 T cell receptor beta chains from a single sample sequenced in a study of cytomegalovirus exposure and HLA in healthy donors. The PCR was carried out with 60 Vbeta primers and 13 Jbeta primers. Profiled with immunoSEQ multiplex PCR; TCRdb holds only in-frame clones, not every one. The repertoire consists of about 150,000 clones, with 60% to 85% occurring once and the leading ten covering around 4.1%. Sequenced sample: PBMCs. These receptors came from a woman aged 40-49 years in good health and CMV-seronegative.

The V call is TRBV29-1, the J call TRBJ1-4; TRBD1 might be the D (5 bases). Germline loops: CDR1 SQVTM, CDR2 ANQGSEA. The CDR3 runs to 13 residues. Trimming took 4 bases from V and 3 from J, leaving 9 bases between them. The CDR3 DNA sequence: TGCAGCGTTGTCGGCAGGGCTAATGAAAAACTGTTTTTT. This gives the protein CSVVGRANEKLFF.

This chain joins TRBV19 and TRBJ1-2; 10 bases fit TRBD1. Germline CDR1 LNHDA, CDR2 SQIVND (reference sequence). V was clipped by 6 bases and J by 4 bases; unmatched bases: 5. The CDR3 is 14 residues long. CDR3 residues: CASRRQGASYGYTF. CDR3 DNA sequence: TGTGCCAGTAGAAGACAGGGGGCAAGCTATGGCTACACCTTC.

The chain couples TRBV10-3 to TRBJ1-1; tentative D call: TRBD1 (6 bases). Germline lookup yields CDR1 ENHRY and CDR2 SYGVKD. The CDR3 is 14 amino acids. V dropped 5 bases and J dropped 3 bases, with 13 bases sitting between them. This CDR3 is CAISPTGGDTEAFF. CDR3 DNA sequence: TGTGCCATCAGTCCGACAGGCGGTGACACTGAAGCTTTCTTT.

This clone was picked up a small number of times. The chain combines TRBV4-1 with TRBJ1-4; TRBD1 agrees at 8 bases. The CDR3 extends over 15 amino acids. V lost 3 bases, J lost 7 bases, and 7 bases stayed unmatched. Germline V gives CDR1 MGHRA, CDR2 YSYEKL. CDR3 in DNA: TGCGCCAGCAGCCAGAGACAGGGGAGAGGTGAAAAACTGTTTTTT. Translated: CASSQRQGRGEKLFF.

This clone is a singleton in its sample. The chain uses TRBV29-1 and TRBJ2-7; 8 nucleotides line up with TRBD1. Per germline, CDR1 SQVTM and CDR2 ANQGSEA. V dropped 4 bases and J dropped 2; count of bases not matched to a gene: 7. CDR3 size: 14 residues. This CDR3 is CSVGRTGTPYEQYF. Written as DNA, the CDR3 is TGCAGCGTTGGGCGGACAGGGACCCCCTACGAGCAGTACTTC.

This clone has a single count. This chain joins TRBV11-3 and TRBJ1-1; 7 bases map to TRBD1. Germline loops: CDR1 SGHNT, CDR2 YENEEA. There are 14 residues in the CDR3. V trimming: 5 bases; J trimming: 6 bases; junction bases outside the gene matches: 9. The CDR3 sequence is CASSPRPGGAEAFF. CDR3 DNA sequence: TGTGCCAGCAGCCCAAGGCCAGGGGGAGCTGAAGCTTTCTTT.

This chain connects TRBV27 to TRBJ1-2, with 8 positions matching TRBD1. Germline loops: CDR1 MNHEY, CDR2 SMNVEV (reference sequence). The CDR3 extends over 12 amino acids. Trimming removed 5 bases from V and 6 bases from J; junction bases left unmatched: 2. The chain's CDR3 is CASSPTGDGYTF. The CDR3 bases are TGTGCCAGCAGTCCGACAGGGGATGGCTACACCTTC.

On this clone itself: Other DNA sequences in the same sample also yield this CDR3. The V call is TRBV5-1, the J call TRBJ1-4; 10 bases are shared with TRBD1. CDR1 and CDR2 from the germline V gene are SGHRS and YFSETQ. The CDR3 spans 14 residues. After removal of 3 bases from V and 8 bases from J, the junction contained 4 bases not matched to a gene. The CDR3 spells CASSSGQGYEKLFF. CDR3 DNA sequence: TGCGCCAGCAGCTCGGGACAGGGGTACGAAAAACTGTTTTTT.

The chain employs TRBV7-9 and TRBJ1-2; tentatively, D is TRBD1 (5 bases). In germline, CDR1 is SEHNR, CDR2 FQNEAQ (reference sequence). CDR3 size: 15 residues. V was cut by 2 bases and J by 7 bases, with 17 bases left in between. CDR3 DNA sequence: TGTGCCAGCAGCTTATCAGCCTCAGGGTCAGGTGGCTACACCTTC. Its translation: CASSLSASGSGGYTF. Drawing the rest from reference TRBV7-9 and TRBJ1-2, the complete variable domain is DTGVSQNPRHKITKRGQNVTFRCDPISEHNRLYWYRQTLGQGPEFLTYFQNEAQLEKSRLLSDRFSAERPKGSFSTLEIQRTEQGDSAMYLCASSLSASGSGGYTFGSGTRLTVV.